According to its frequency, the clone carrying this T cell receptor beta chain is medium-sized. The sample is drawn from a study of T cell clusters in autoimmune cytopenias. One tube held mixed TRB-A and TRB-B primer pools for touch-down PCR. TCRdb reprocessed the multiplex PCR reads, keeping one entry per CDR3 protein, no DNA. This table holds 9,500 to 12,000 distinct CDR3 sequences. This CDR3 is 14 amino acids long. CDR1 is SQVTM, CDR2 ANQGSEA, per germline. TRB amplification used approximately 250 ng of peripheral blood genomic DNA. These data were also reused for a study on T cell repertoires in aging, cancer and after chemotherapy. That work adds: Donors were grouped into six age bands spanning 30 or younger through 70 or older. Rebound thymic output was suggested by rising median generation probability during chemotherapy in each cancer cohort.

The clonotype was recovered from a human donor in good health. The chain links TRBV29-1 to TRBJ2-1; TCRdb reports TRBD2, a call that lacks DNA to check it against. Sequenced sample: peripheral blood. CDR3 residues: CSVPRDSWMNEQFF.